The present entry profiles one TCR beta chain with its context. This CDR3 is 16 amino acids long. V was cut by 1 base and J by 4 bases, with 16 bases left in between. Germline-derived CDR1 and CDR2 are KGHSH and LQKENI. Produced via immunoSEQ multiplex PCR; TCRdb's table is partial and in-frame only. The table includes fewer than 100,000 clones, more than 75% detected once. The entry originates in a study of T cell responses to AZD1222 COVID-19 vaccine. The rearrangement links TRBV18 to TRBJ1-2; D perhaps matches TRBD1 (6 bases). The sample was peripheral blood, taken on day 0 of AZD1222 vaccination. The TCR comes from an adult in good health. The CDR3 coding sequence is TGTGCCAGCTCACCACAGGTTGCCGGGGACACCTATGGCTACACCTTC. Translating it yields CASSPQVAGDTYGYTF.